This paragraph reports one T cell receptor (beta chain). The antigen is unknown. The CDR3 spans 16 residues. In germline, CDR1 is MNHNS, CDR2 SASEGT. Trimming removed 4 bases from V and 4 bases from J, with 14 bases in between. These data originate in a study of early T cells in non-severe SARS-CoV-2 infection. Study background: The authors sequenced bulk RNA from unsorted whole blood, leaving chains unpaired. Regarding the study as a whole: Matches to VDJdb favored anti-spike CD8 responses and missed private and CD4 specificities.

The TCR library protocol attached unique molecular identifiers to the individual cDNA molecules. TCRdb re-called the 5' RACE reads with MiXCR, one entry per CDR3 protein. The sample holds tens of thousands of distinct CDR3 sequences, about 12% seen once. The V and J genes are TRBV6-1 and TRBJ2-6; maybe TRBD1 (5 bases). The source of this sequence is an adult who was a healthcare worker with PCR-confirmed SARS-CoV-2 infection or an uninfected control (not recorded which). The donor label of this sample is uncertain. Sequencing was performed on whole blood, taken at baseline. This CDR3 reads CASSGPSGFGANVLTF. CDR3 DNA: TGTGCCAGCAGTGGCCCGTCAGGGTTCGGGGCCAACGTCCTGACTTTC.